This TCR beta chain was retrieved from a study of liver allograft versus peripheral blood T cells. Turning to the study itself: Transplanted livers held T cell receptor repertoires, and these were compared with repertoires in recipients' peripheral blood.

On this clonotype itself: Its antigen is still unknown.

V was pared by 6 bases and J by 3 bases, with 8 bases between. Germline V gene lookup returns CDR1 GTSNPN and CDR2 SVGIG (reference sequence). CDR3 size: 12 residues. Study-wide findings and caveats: Repertoires of T cell receptors in liver allografts reportedly differed from peripheral blood repertoires.

One entry per CDR3 protein, called by TCRdb with MiXCR from the reads. Among approximately 9,000 distinct CDR3 sequences listed, 15% were seen once. This TCR came from a human patient who had a liver transplant. Some T cells may possibly be graft donor cells. The chain couples TRBV30 to TRBJ1-4; D is perhaps TRBD1 (5 bases). DNA of the CDR3: TGTGCCTGCAGGGCCTCTAATGAAAAACTGTTTTTT. This codes for CACRASNEKLFF.